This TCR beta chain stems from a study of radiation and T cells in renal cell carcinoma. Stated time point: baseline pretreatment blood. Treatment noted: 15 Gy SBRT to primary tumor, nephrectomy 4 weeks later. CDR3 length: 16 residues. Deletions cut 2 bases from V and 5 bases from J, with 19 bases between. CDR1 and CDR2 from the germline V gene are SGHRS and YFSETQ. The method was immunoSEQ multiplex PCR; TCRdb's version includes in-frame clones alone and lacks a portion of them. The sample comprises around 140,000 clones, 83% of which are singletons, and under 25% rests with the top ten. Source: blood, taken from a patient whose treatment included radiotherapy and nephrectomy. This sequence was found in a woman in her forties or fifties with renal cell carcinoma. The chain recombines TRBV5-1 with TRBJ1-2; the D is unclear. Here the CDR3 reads CASSLGGAAGLYGYTF. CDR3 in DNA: TGCGCCAGCAGCTTAGGCGGAGCGGCGGGCCTTTATGGCTACACCTTC.